This TCR beta chain stems from a study of blood T cell repertoires in COVID-19. This clone occurred a few times. Authors' analysis steps: Reference gene primer amplification gave estimated nucleated cell counts. Generated by immunoSEQ multiplex PCR, the TCRdb table keeps only in-frame clones and is missing some. V and J calls and clone size are given by that table; D and trimming were obtained from the DNA. The sample lists hundreds of thousands of clones, 80% to 90% occurring once. Trimming at V came to 1 base and at J to 4 bases, leaving 2 bases not matched to a gene. Germline values: CDR1 LGHNA, CDR2 YSLEER. The CDR3 consists of 15 residues.

Sequenced material: peripheral blood. The gene calls are TRBV4-3 and TRBJ2-2, with 8 bases fitting TRBD1. The receptor was isolated from a woman under 40 with COVID-19, enrolled during active disease. In DNA, the CDR3 is TGCGCCAGCAGCCAAGGGGGACAGGTCACCGGGGAGCTGTTTTTT. This encodes CASSQGGQVTGELFF.